This T cell receptor (beta chain) was found in a study of spatial heterogeneity in lung cancer. Whole-study context: Alpha-chain sequences were detected in numbers that were consistently lower than beta-chain sequences. The study observed each unique TCR and UMI combination more than ten times on average in raw reads.

Overall study findings and caveats: Tumor mutation counts were tracked by expanded intratumoral alpha and beta TCR counts.

Sample time point: sample taken at primary tumor resection. Within the sample, this clonotype is medium-sized. What it recognizes is unknown. The V end was cut by 1 base, the J end by 10 bases, with 14 bases between. The CDR3 length is 15 residues. CDR1 is LGHNA and CDR2 is YSLEER in the germline V gene. The study tagged each TCR cDNA molecule with a unique molecular identifier. TCRdb used MiXCR to reprocess the 5' RACE reads, holding one entry per CDR3 protein. The sample yields about 3,500 distinct CDR3 sequences, roughly 15% seen once. The sequencing here drew on lung tumor tissue, taken at surgery. This chain uses TRBV4-3 with TRBJ1-6, with D unclear. The clonotype comes from a male donor with early-stage non-small cell lung cancer. CDR3 DNA sequence: TGCGCCAGCAGCCAAGTAGGTGACATGGGGTCACCCCTCCACTTT. Translated, it gives CASSQVGDMGSPLHF.